These 2 T cell receptor beta chains came from one sample sequenced in a study of read filtering for tumor transcriptome and immune sequencing. This library used roughly 400 ng RNA and molecular barcoded adaptors spanning alpha/delta and beta/gamma chains. TCRdb reprocessed the reads with MiXCR, giving one entry per CDR3 protein. The sample shows some 62,000 distinct CDR3 sequences, approximately 14% of them seen only once. What was sequenced was a population of CD138-negative cells sorted from bone marrow. These receptors were taken from a donor aged 40 or over with multiple myeloma.

This clonotype was seen ten or more times. The chain employs TRBV5-1 and TRBJ1-1; D is unresolved. CDR3 length: 15 residues. V was pared by 7 bases and J by 5 bases, with 21 bases between. In germline, CDR1 is SGHRS, CDR2 YFSETQ. CDR3 sequence reads: CASANGHGIETEAFF. The CDR3 region has the DNA TGCGCCAGCGCCAATGGTCACGGGATAGAGACTGAAGCTTTCTTT.

This clonotype has a count of ten or more. V and J are TRBV2 and TRBJ1-5, with D tentatively TRBD1 (6 bases). CDR1 SNHLY and CDR2 FYNNEI come from the germline V gene. Trimming pared 7 bases from V and 1 base from J, leaving 11 bases between. The CDR3 is 14 residues long. In nucleotides, the CDR3 is TGTGCCAGCACCCTTGGGGGCAGCAATCAGCCCCAGCATTTT. Its protein is CASTLGGSNQPQHF.